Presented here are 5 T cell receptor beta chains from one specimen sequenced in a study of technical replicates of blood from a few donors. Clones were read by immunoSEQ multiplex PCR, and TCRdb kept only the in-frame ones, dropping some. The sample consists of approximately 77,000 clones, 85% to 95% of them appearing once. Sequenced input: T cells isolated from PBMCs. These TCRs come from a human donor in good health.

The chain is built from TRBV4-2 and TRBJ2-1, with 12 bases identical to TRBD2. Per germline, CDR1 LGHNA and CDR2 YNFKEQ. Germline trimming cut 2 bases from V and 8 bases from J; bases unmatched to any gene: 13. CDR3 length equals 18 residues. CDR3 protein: CASSQLIPTSGRVDEQFF. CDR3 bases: TGTGCCAGCAGCCAATTAATACCGACTAGCGGGAGAGTAGATGAGCAGTTCTTC.

The CDR3 protein is CAISESWTGLSGANVLTF. Here the CDR3 DNA reads TGTGCCATCAGTGAGTCATGGACAGGTCTCTCTGGGGCCAACGTCCTGACTTTC. The genes are TRBV10-3 and TRBJ2-6; 7 bases line up with TRBD1. CDR1 is ENHRY and CDR2 is SYGVKD in the germline V gene. This CDR3 region has 18 residues. The trim removed 0 bases at V and 0 bases at J, leaving 5 bases unmatched.

CDR3 residues: CASSELYKSSYNEQFF. The CDR3 DNA reads as TGTGCCAGCAGTGAATTGTATAAGAGCTCCTACAATGAGCAGTTCTTC. The J gene is TRBJ2-1, the V gene TRBV25-1; D unclear. The CDR3 has 16 residues. Looked up from germline, CDR1 is MGHDK and CDR2 is SYGVNS. The V end lost 1 base, the J end lost 0 bases, and 10 bases lay between the germline ends.

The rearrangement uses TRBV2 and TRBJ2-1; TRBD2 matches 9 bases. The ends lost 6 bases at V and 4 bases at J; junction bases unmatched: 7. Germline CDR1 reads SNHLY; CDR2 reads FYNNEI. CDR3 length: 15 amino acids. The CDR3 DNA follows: TGTGCCAGCAGGGCGACTAGCGGAAGATACAATGAGCAGTTCTTC. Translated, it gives CASRATSGRYNEQFF.

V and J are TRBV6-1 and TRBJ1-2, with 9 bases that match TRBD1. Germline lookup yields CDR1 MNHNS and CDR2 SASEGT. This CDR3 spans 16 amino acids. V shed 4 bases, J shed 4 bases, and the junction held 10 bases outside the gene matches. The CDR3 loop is CASSAFETGGGYGYTF. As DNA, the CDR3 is TGTGCCAGCAGTGCTTTTGAGACAGGGGGTGGCTATGGCTACACCTTC.